This T cell receptor (beta chain) was identified during a study of CD8 T cells in ankylosing spondylitis. Turning to this clonotype: The antigen is not known.

Study results and limitations: A subset of motif variants has previously been described in the synovial fluid and blood of reactive arthritis. The study identified a TCR beta motif of seven or eight highly homologous variants that appeared characteristic of ankylosing spondylitis blood. Disease-linked clones reportedly showed significant enrichment in matched ankylosing spondylitis synovial fluid. CD8+ cells made up the disease-linked clones, which were relatively rare in peripheral blood.

One entry per CDR3 protein, called by TCRdb with MiXCR from the 5' RACE reads. The sample shows approximately 250,000 distinct CDR3 sequences, roughly a third of them seen only once. Germline V CDR1 and CDR2: DFQATT, SNEGSKA (reference sequence). CDR3 length: 11 amino acids. V lost 3 bases, J lost 8 bases, and 7 bases lay in between. This TCR came from a male donor with ankylosing spondylitis or in good health (not recorded which). The specimen was blood, either unsorted or a sorted T cell fraction (not recorded which). The V gene is TRBV20-1, the J gene TRBJ1-4; D remains unclear. The DNA for the CDR3 is TGCAGTGCTAGGATCGGAGAAAAACTGTTTTTT. It codes for CSARIGEKLFF.